The 9 T cell receptor beta chains presented below share a single source sample, sequenced in a study of cytomegalovirus exposure and HLA in healthy donors. The primer mix had 60 Vbeta and 13 Jbeta primers. Clones were sequenced by immunoSEQ multiplex PCR, and TCRdb holds only the in-frame ones, with some missing. The sample records about 210,000 clones, approximately 82% being singletons. The specimen was PBMCs. Receptors originate from a woman between 50 and 59 years old in good health and CMV-seropositive.

The rearrangement links TRBV6-7 to TRBJ1-5, with D perhaps TRBD1 (5 bases). TRBV6-7 is labeled an ORF, and its function is uncertain. The CDR3 is 14 residues long. Between the trimmed V and J ends, which lost 7 bases and 0 bases, there was a span of 10 bases. The CDR3: CASKDTNSNQPQHF. The CDR3 DNA is TGTGCCAGCAAGGACACCAATAGCAATCAGCCCCAGCATTTT.

This chain uses TRBV19 with TRBJ1-2, with 7 bases identical to TRBD1. The V and J ends lost 6 bases and 3 bases, in that order; junction bases with no gene match: 10. Germline V CDR1 and CDR2: LNHDA, SQIVND (reference sequence). This CDR3 region has 15 residues. This chain's CDR3 is CASSPWQGEHYGYTF. In DNA form, the CDR3 reads TGTGCCAGTAGCCCGTGGCAGGGGGAGCACTATGGCTACACCTTC.

This clone has more than one count but fewer than ten. The J gene is TRBJ2-7, the V gene TRBV7-9; D may be TRBD1 (6 bases). The germline V and J ends were trimmed by 6 bases and 3 bases, with 12 bases remaining between them. The CDR3 covers 13 residues. Germline V gene lookup returns CDR1 SEHNR and CDR2 FQNEAQ (reference sequence). The CDR3 loop is CASSSQQGYEQYF. In DNA form, the CDR3 reads TGTGCCAGCAGTTCCCAACAGGGCTACGAGCAGTACTTC.

This clone appeared once. This sequence joins TRBV5-1 and TRBJ1-1; TRBD1 matches at 9 bases. Germline V lookup: CDR1 SGHRS, CDR2 YFSETQ. The CDR3 length is 15 residues. Losses at the gene ends were 4 bases for V and 6 bases for J; bases not matched to a gene: 10. The CDR3 bases are TGCGCCAGCAGCCCCGGGGACAGGGAGGGCCCTGAAGCTTTCTTT. Translating gives CASSPGDREGPEAFF.

There are a few counts of this clone. The chain recombines TRBV7-9 with TRBJ2-7; tentatively, D is TRBD2 (6 bases). Per the germline V gene, CDR1 is SEHNR and CDR2 is FQNEAQ (reference sequence). The CDR3 has 11 amino acids. V lost 7 bases to trimming and J lost 4 bases, with 8 bases between them. CDR3 DNA sequence: TGTGCCAGCACCGGACTATACGAGCAGTACTTC. Protein: CASTGLYEQYF.

The gene calls are TRBV7-9 and TRBJ2-3, with D perhaps TRBD2 (5 bases). The germline V and J ends were trimmed by 2 bases and 3 bases, with 6 bases remaining between them. Germline values: CDR1 SEHNR, CDR2 FQNEAQ (reference sequence). This CDR3 contains 13 residues. This chain's CDR3 is CASSLRETDTQYF. As DNA, the CDR3 is TGTGCCAGCAGCTTAAGGGAGACAGATACGCAGTATTTT.

This clone has a handful of counts. This rearrangement joins TRBV5-1 to TRBJ2-3; D is ambiguous. CDR1 SGHRS and CDR2 YFSETQ come from the germline V gene. The CDR3 spans 16 residues. V was clipped by 0 bases and J by 0 bases, with 11 bases between them. The CDR3: CASSLGMGQSTDTQYF. CDR3 in DNA: TGCGCCAGCAGCTTGGGGATGGGCCAGAGCACAGATACGCAGTATTTT.

The chain uses TRBV30 and TRBJ1-1, with no clear D. Per the germline V gene, CDR1 is GTSNPN and CDR2 is SVGIG (reference sequence). V lost 0 bases to trimming and J lost 6 bases, with 8 bases between them. CDR3 length equals 12 residues. The CDR3 region has the DNA TGTGCCTGGAGTGTTGCAGAATCTGAAGCTTTCTTT. Translating gives CAWSVAESEAFF.

The chain is built from TRBV28 and TRBJ2-1; D perhaps matches TRBD1 (5 bases). CDR1 and CDR2 (germline): MDHEN, SYDVKM. This CDR3 spans 19 amino acids. The V gene lost 6 bases and the J gene lost 8 bases, with 32 bases spanning the gap. CDR3 loop: CASRPDLTRALGLRDEQFF. In DNA form, the CDR3 reads TGTGCCAGCAGACCCGACCTAACCAGGGCCTTAGGTCTTAGGGATGAGCAGTTCTTC.